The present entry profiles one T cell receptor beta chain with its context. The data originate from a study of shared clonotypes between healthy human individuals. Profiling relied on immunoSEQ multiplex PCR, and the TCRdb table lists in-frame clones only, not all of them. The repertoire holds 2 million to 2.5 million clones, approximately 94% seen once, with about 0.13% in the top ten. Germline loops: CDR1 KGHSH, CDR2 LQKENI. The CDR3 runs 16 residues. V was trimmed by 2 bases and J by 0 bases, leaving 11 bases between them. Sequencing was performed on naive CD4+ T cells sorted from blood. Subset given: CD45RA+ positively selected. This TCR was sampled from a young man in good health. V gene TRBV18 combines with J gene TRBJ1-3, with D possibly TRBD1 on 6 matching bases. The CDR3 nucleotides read TGTGCCAGCTCACCATCTCAGGGGAGCTCTGGAAACACCATATATTTT. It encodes CASSPSQGSSGNTIYF.